There are a few counts of the clone carrying this T cell receptor beta chain. Its matching antigen is unknown. This sample was taken from a study of cytomegalovirus exposure and HLA in healthy donors. In the study overall: Of the donors genotyped, some 400 in all, about 80% fell in the Caucasian-associated ancestry cluster.

Vbeta (60) and Jbeta (13) primers were used in the PCR. Sequencing was performed with immunoSEQ multiplex PCR; in TCRdb, only in-frame clones are kept and a portion is missing. The data contain about 110,000 clones, 74% of them singletons. The study's findings and limits: Rarity held for most TCR sequences, but there were some public TCRs that occurred in many donors.

Whereas donors were nominally healthy upon sampling, unrecorded immune exposures were probable. This CDR3 spans 15 amino acids. Germline CDR1 reads MGHRA; CDR2 reads YSYEKL. Trimming took off 4 bases at V and 7 bases at J, with 20 bases between the two ends. The source of this sequence is a man in his fifties or sixties in good health and CMV-seropositive. The sequenced sample consisted of PBMCs. The chain links TRBV4-1 to TRBJ2-7, with D perhaps matching TRBD2 (6 bases). Written as DNA, the CDR3 is TGCGCCAGCAGCCGACGCAGCGGAGGGCTGGGGGAGCAGTACTTC. Translating it yields CASSRRSGGLGEQYF.